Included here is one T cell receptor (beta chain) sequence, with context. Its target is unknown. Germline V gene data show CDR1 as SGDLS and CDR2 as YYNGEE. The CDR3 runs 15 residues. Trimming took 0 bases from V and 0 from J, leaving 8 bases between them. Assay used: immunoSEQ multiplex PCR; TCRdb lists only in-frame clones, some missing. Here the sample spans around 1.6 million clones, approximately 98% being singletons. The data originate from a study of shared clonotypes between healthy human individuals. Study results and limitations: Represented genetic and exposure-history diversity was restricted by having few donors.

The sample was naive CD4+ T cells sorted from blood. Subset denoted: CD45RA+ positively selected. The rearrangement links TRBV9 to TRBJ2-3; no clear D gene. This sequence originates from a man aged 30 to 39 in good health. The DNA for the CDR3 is TGTGCCAGCAGCGTAGATCCGGGTAGCACAGATACGCAGTATTTT. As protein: CASSVDPGSTDTQYF.